Shown below are 21 T cell receptor beta chains from a single sample sequenced in a study of blood T cells in healthy people across ages. For the second PCR, which ran for roughly 7 to 11 cycles, a sample-barcoded 5' primer and a J-beta primer mix were used. TCRdb re-analysed the 5' RACE reads in MiXCR, keeping a single row per CDR3 protein. The table shows approximately 800,000 distinct CDR3 sequences, with approximately 55% occurring only once. Sequenced material: blood. These receptor sequences come from a man aged 80 or over in good health.

This clonotype was counted a few times. The J gene is TRBJ1-4, the V gene TRBV7-9, with a tentative D call TRBD1 (5 bases). The CDR3 has 16 amino acids. Germline CDR1 is SEHNR and CDR2 is FQNEAQ (reference sequence). The V and J ends lost 4 bases and 2 bases respectively, with 14 bases between them. The CDR3 here is CASSWGEAETNEKLFF. For the CDR3, the DNA is TGTGCCAGCAGCTGGGGGGAAGCAGAGACTAATGAAAAACTGTTTTTT.

This clonotype turned up a few times. This chain links TRBV10-3 with TRBJ2-7; 8 bases are shared with TRBD2. The junction had 6 bases not matched to a gene; V was cut back by 4 bases and J by 4 bases. The CDR3 has 14 amino acids. Germline V CDR1 and CDR2: ENHRY, SYGVKD. DNA of the CDR3: TGTGCCATCAGTGGGGCGGGAGGCTCTTACGAGCAGTACTTC. It translates to CAISGAGGSYEQYF.

Details on this clonotype: A much larger clone sits a single nucleotide away, making a read error possible. The rearrangement joins TRBV27 to TRBJ2-7; D ambiguous. CDR1 and CDR2 from the germline V gene are MNHEY and SMNVEV (reference sequence). Trimming pared 6 bases from V and 5 bases from J, leaving 11 bases between. The CDR3 length is 12 residues. In DNA, the CDR3 is TGTGCCAGCAGGGACGCCGTTCACGAGCAGTACTTC. Translating gives CASRDAVHEQYF.

There are a few counts of this clonotype. The chain recombines TRBV10-3 with TRBJ2-5; 7 bases are a match to TRBD2. This CDR3 spans 12 amino acids. CDR1 ENHRY and CDR2 SYGVKD come from the germline V gene. The ends lost 9 bases at V and 4 bases at J; junction bases unmatched: 5. CDR3 in amino acids: CAIQGEGETQYF. CDR3 sequence (DNA): TGTGCCATACAAGGGGAGGGAGAGACCCAGTACTTC.

This chain connects TRBV5-1 to TRBJ2-4; possible D gene TRBD2, 5 bases. TRBJ2-7 explains the end of the DNA better; the J call may be wrong. The V gene's germline CDR1 is SGHRS and CDR2 YFSETQ. The CDR3 totals 15 residues. In DNA form, the CDR3 reads TGCGCCAGCAGCACAGACGGGCGGGCGATCTACGAGCAGTACTTC. This gives the protein CASSTDGRAIYEQYF.

In its sample, this clonotype was seen a few times. This chain connects TRBV5-1 to TRBJ2-1, with 9 bases matching TRBD2. In germline, CDR1 is SGHRS, CDR2 YFSETQ. The length of the CDR3 is 16 residues. V was pared by 2 bases and J by 0 bases, with 3 bases of the junction left unmatched. The CDR3 nucleotides are TGCGCCAGCAGCTTACGACTAGCGGACTCCTACAATGAGCAGTTCTTC. Amino acid sequence: CASSLRLADSYNEQFF.

The chain uses TRBV28 and TRBJ1-4, with TRBD1 identical over 7 bases. The junction had 5 bases not matched to a gene; V was cut back by 3 bases and J by 4 bases. Germline lookup yields CDR1 MDHEN and CDR2 SYDVKM. This CDR3 has 15 residues. The CDR3 DNA reads TGTGCCAGCAGTTTCACAGGGGCGGGTAATGAAAAACTGTTTTTT. Encoded protein: CASSFTGAGNEKLFF.

V gene TRBV5-1 combines with J gene TRBJ1-2; D not certain. Trimming pared 4 bases from V and 4 bases from J, leaving 14 bases between. The CDR3 totals 14 residues. From germline, CDR1 is SGHRS and CDR2 YFSETQ. The DNA of the CDR3 is TGCGCCAGCAGCATCGCCCCGGGTATCTATGGCTACACCTTC. Protein: CASSIAPGIYGYTF.

This clonotype was counted between two and nine times. This sequence joins TRBV20-1 and TRBJ2-7; 9 bases map to TRBD2. The last part of the DNA fits TRBJ2-5 better; the J call may be wrong. The CDR3 has 16 amino acids. Per the germline V gene, CDR1 is DFQATT and CDR2 is SNEGSKA (reference sequence). CDR3 nucleotide sequence: TGCAGTGCTCCTGACCGGGGGCTAGCGGGATGGGAGACCCAGTACTTC. This translates into CSAPDRGLAGWETQYF.

This chain joins TRBV12-3 or TRBV12-4 and TRBJ1-2; D remains ambiguous. This CDR3 is built from 12 residues. V lost 0 bases and J 7 bases, leaving 6 bases between the germline ends. In DNA, the CDR3 is TGTGCCAGCAGTTTAGCGCTTTCTGGCTACACCTTC. This codes for CASSLALSGYTF.

This clonotype occurred once. The chain is built from TRBV11-2 and TRBJ2-3; D gene ambiguous. Deletions cut 1 base from V and 4 bases from J, with 9 bases between. The CDR3 covers 14 residues. Germline CDR1 is SGHAT and CDR2 is FQNNGV. The CDR3 is CASSLAPEADTQYF. The DNA of the CDR3 is TGTGCCAGCAGCTTAGCACCAGAGGCAGATACGCAGTATTTT.

This clonotype was counted only a few times. The gene calls are TRBV27 and TRBJ2-7; TRBD2 is a possible D gene (6 bases). CDR1 and CDR2 (germline): MNHEY, SMNVEV (reference sequence). The CDR3 is 15 residues long. The germline V and J ends were trimmed by 4 bases and 7 bases, with 20 bases remaining between them. In nucleotides, the CDR3 is TGTGCCAGCAGTTCCCCGGGTAGCGGAGGTCTGGAGCAGTACTTC. As protein: CASSSPGSGGLEQYF.

J is TRBJ2-7 and V is TRBV6-2 or TRBV6-3; D might be TRBD2 (6 bases). With the DNA end fitting TRBJ2-5 better, the J assignment may be wrong. This CDR3 spans 13 amino acids. Per germline, CDR1 MNHEY and CDR2 SVGEGT. Here the CDR3 reads CASSLRGTETQYF. The CDR3 DNA is TGTGCCAGCAGTTTGCGGGGCACGGAGACCCAGTACTTC.

For this clonotype: A read error may account for a junction end that differs from germline. The gene calls are TRBV5-1 and TRBJ2-1; 9 bases are shared with TRBD1. This CDR3 is built from 16 residues. The germline V gene has CDR1 SGHRS and CDR2 YFSETQ. In nucleotides, the CDR3 is TGCGCCAGCAGCCCTCTCACCCGGGACAGGGCAATGGGGCAGTCCTTC. This sequence encodes CASSPLTRDRAMGQSF.

This clonotype appeared many times. The chain is built from TRBV20-1 and TRBJ2-7, with 10 bases lining up with TRBD1. The CDR3 is 15 amino acids. Germline CDR1 and CDR2: DFQATT and SNEGSKA (reference sequence). Unmatched junction bases numbered 12, after V lost 3 bases and J lost 7 bases. CDR3 DNA: TGCAGTGCTAGGGCCAGGGACAGGGGAGGTCTGGAGCAGTACTTC. It specifies CSARARDRGGLEQYF.

The V call is TRBV7-3, the J call TRBJ2-1; D not certain. The V end lost 4 bases, the J end lost 0 bases, and 10 bases lay between the germline ends. The CDR3 has 15 residues. Looked up from germline, CDR1 is SGHTA and CDR2 is FQGTGA. This CDR3 reads CASSSQKSSYNEQFF. The CDR3 region has the DNA TGTGCCAGCAGCTCGCAGAAAAGCTCCTACAATGAGCAGTTCTTC. Variable domain in full (rest from reference TRBV7-3 and TRBJ2-1): GAGVSQTPSNKVTEKGKYVELRCDPISGHTALYWYRQSLGQGPEFLIYFQGTGAADDSGLPNDRFFAVRPEGSVSTLKIQRTERGDSAVYLCASSSQKSSYNEQFFGPGTRLTVL.

This clonotype was counted a few times. CDR3 sequence: CASGAGGYNEQFF. Here the CDR3 DNA reads TGTGCCAGCGGGGCAGGGGGATACAATGAGCAGTTCTTC. V and J are TRBV7-3 and TRBJ2-1; 7 bases agree with TRBD1. With 8 bases clipped from V and 4 bases from J, the junction kept 5 bases outside the gene matches. The CDR3 spans 13 residues. In germline, CDR1 is SGHTA, CDR2 FQGTGA.

This chain joins TRBV28 and TRBJ2-5, with 7 bases aligning to TRBD1. This CDR3 is built from 13 residues. The germline V gene has CDR1 MDHEN and CDR2 SYDVKM. The V and J ends lost 6 bases and 4 bases, in that order; junction bases with no gene match: 5. This CDR3 reads CASRRQGPETQYF. The CDR3 nucleotides are TGTGCCAGCAGGCGACAGGGACCAGAGACCCAGTACTTC.

J is TRBJ2-3 and V is TRBV6-5; tentatively, D is TRBD1 (6 bases). CDR1 is MNHEY and CDR2 is SVGAGI in the germline V gene. The CDR3 has 16 residues. V lost 0 bases and J 0 bases, leaving 10 bases between the germline ends. The CDR3 DNA follows: TGTGCCAGCAGTTACTCAAGTACAGGGAGCACAGATACGCAGTATTTT. It is translated as CASSYSSTGSTDTQYF.

This clonotype has just a few counts. V is TRBV10-1 and J is TRBJ1-5; D is uncertain. This CDR3 contains 14 residues. Between the trimmed V and J ends, which lost 3 bases and 4 bases, there was a span of 10 bases. The germline V gene encodes CDR1 WNHNN and CDR2 SYGVQD (reference sequence). CDR3 nucleotides: TGCGCCAGCAGTGATTCTGCTACAAATCAGCCCCAGCATTTT. Its protein is CASSDSATNQPQHF.

This clonotype was found a few times. The chain has TRBV2 and TRBJ1-5; a possible D gene is TRBD1 (5 bases). The CDR3 runs to 13 residues. Deletions cut 4 bases from V and 6 bases from J, with 10 bases between. The germline V gene encodes CDR1 SNHLY and CDR2 FYNNEI. The CDR3 nucleotides read TGTGCCAGCAGTGGGCCAGGGACTCAGCCCCAGCATTTT. It specifies CASSGPGTQPQHF.